This T cell receptor beta chain derives from a study of OX40 agonist ivuxolimab in advanced cancers. Looking at the study overall: Partial responses were observed in three patients, of whom one had hepatocellular carcinoma and two had cutaneous melanoma. Study-wide results and limits: Low normalized T-cell clonal expansion was also seen in some nonresponders. At doses 0.1 to 3.0 mg/kg, CD4+ and CD8+ clones expanded.

Clones were read by immunoSEQ multiplex PCR, and TCRdb kept only the in-frame ones, dropping some. The sample holds tens of thousands of clones; 80% to 95% are singletons and the top ten take 22%. From germline, CDR1 is LNHNV and CDR2 YYDKDF (reference sequence). This CDR3 has 15 amino acids. Trimming cost V 1 base and J 4 bases; bases outside gene matches: 3. A note on this clone: Its target is not known.

This sequence joins TRBV15 and TRBJ1-3, with 8 bases fitting TRBD1. This specimen consisted of CD4+ or CD8+ T cells sorted from blood, obtained in a trial of the OX40 agonist ivuxolimab. This clonotype originated in an adult with an advanced solid tumor such as melanoma, head and neck, liver or kidney cancer. In DNA form, the CDR3 reads TGTGCCACCAGCAGAGCCAGGGGGCTGGGAAACACCATATATTTT. This gives the protein CATSRARGLGNTIYF.